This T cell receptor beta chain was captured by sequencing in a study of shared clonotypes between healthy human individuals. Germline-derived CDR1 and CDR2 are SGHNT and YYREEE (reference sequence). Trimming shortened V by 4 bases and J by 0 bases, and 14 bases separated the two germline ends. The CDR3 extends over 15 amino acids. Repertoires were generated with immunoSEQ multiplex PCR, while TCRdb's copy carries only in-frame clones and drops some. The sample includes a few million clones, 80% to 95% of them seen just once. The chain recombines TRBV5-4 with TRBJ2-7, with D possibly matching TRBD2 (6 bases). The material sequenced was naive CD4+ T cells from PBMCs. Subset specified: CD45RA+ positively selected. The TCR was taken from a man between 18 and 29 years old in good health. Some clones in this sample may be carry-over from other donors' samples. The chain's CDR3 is CASSPAGSGSYEQYF. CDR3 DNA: TGTGCCAGCAGCCCCGCGGGTAGCGGCTCCTACGAGCAGTACTTC.